This T cell receptor (beta chain) was found in a study of blood T cells in healthy people across ages (dated by TCRdb to about 2015). For context, the study as a whole: In model experiments, template switching captured roughly one uniquely barcoded TCR beta cDNA molecule for every two T cells. To track age-related changes in TCR beta repertoire diversity, the study relied on deep sequencing normalized with unique cDNA molecular identifiers. Four age groups were formed from the donors: young (average 16 years), middle-aged (around 39), aged (under 70) and long-lived (about 75). To avoid experimental bias, donors of different ages were distributed randomly across sequencing lanes. The study analyzed two additional independent replicas of 1 million unique cDNA reads from the same blood draw for two donors, one aged 18 to 30 and one aged 80 or older.

Taken from the germline V gene, the CDR1 and CDR2 loops are SGHTA and FQGNSA. V is trimmed back by 2 bases and J by 4 bases, and the junction contains 7 bases that no gene match accounts for. The length of the CDR3 is 17 amino acids, counting both ends. Only the CDR3 region is kept as DNA, spanning 51 bases read in frame from base 1. Receptors were amplified or captured by 5' RACE. Instrument on record: Illumina HiSeq 2500. A second about 7 to 11 cycle PCR used a sample-barcoded 5' primer and a J-beta primer mix. A template-switch 5' adaptor carrying 12 random nucleotides introduced a unique molecular identifier onto each TCR beta cDNA molecule. Each sample yielded at least 3 million CDR3-containing paired-end reads. First-strand cDNA was synthesized from all RNA with the Mint cDNA synthesis kit, primed by a TRBC-specific oligonucleotide. All cDNA was treated with uracil-DNA glycosylase and then went through a first 18-cycle PCR with the universal primers M1SS and BC2_uni_R. The study's processing was this. For normalization, 1 million high-quality reads, each with a distinct molecular identifier, were randomly selected from each sample. Instead of being binned into consensus sequences, reads with shared molecular identifiers were discarded. MiTCR, run with a Q25 quality threshold and the strictest error-elimination algorithm, handled CDR3 identification, clonotype clustering and error correction. A nonparametric unseen species model with Euler transformation was used to estimate a lower bound on total TCR beta diversity. Using fastp trimming at Q25 and MiXCR clonotype assembly, TCRdb reanalyzed the public sequencing data and kept in-frame beta chains. Rows merge per CDR3 protein into single entries with the most common DNA and genes. The V and J calls were not made by the authors but by TCRdb's processing. The sample table shows 800,000 or so distinct CDR3 sequences, and around half are seen once. Less than 20% of the sample rests with the top ten.

What the work shows at the level of the full study, not this receptor alone: Compared with the aged group, the long-lived group had more naive CD4+ T cells, fewer expanded clones and increased TCR diversity, suggesting age selection. Because profiling used bulk unsorted PBMCs, naive and antigen-experienced compartments could not be compared conclusively. Estimates of total diversity from one million sequenced T cells were regarded as lower bounds and underestimates. The percentage of naive T cells measured by flow cytometry correlated strongly with observed TCR beta diversity. As age increased, observed TCR beta diversity per million T cells dropped in a roughly linear way, and a significant reduction was already evident by age roughly 40. Because the CMV infection status of the donors was unknown, age-related changes in expanded clonotypes may potentially have been confounded.

Systemically healthy Caucasian individuals from Russia, 39 in total and aged about 6 to 100 years, were included as donors. Each donor gave around 9 milliliters of peripheral blood, collected into EDTA-treated Vacutainer tubes. Ficoll-Paque density-gradient centrifugation was used to isolate PBMCs, with at least 6.5 million obtained per sample. Total RNA, at least 6 micrograms per sample, was extracted from PBMCs with Trizol reagent. The percentages of naive CD45RAhigh/CD27high T cells were determined by flow cytometry on a PBMC aliquot from every donor. With respect to this clonotype: There is no known antigen for this receptor. Since the CDR3 does not end with the conserved phenylalanine or tryptophan, this likely comes from a read error.

The sample comprised blood. The clonotype comes from a man older than 75 in good health. The V and J segments used are TRBV7-2 and TRBJ2-1, with 11 bases in between that match TRBD2. The DNA sequence follows: TGTGCCAGCAGCTTAAACGGCGGGACTAGCGGATACAATGAGCAGTTCGTC. This is translated as CASSLNGGTSGYNEQFV.